This TCR beta chain comes out of a study of blood T cell repertoires in COVID-19. Whole-study context: In each case, the material was cDNA or gDNA derived from T cells, B-cell-depleted T cells, or PBMCs.

Authors' analysis steps: Amplifying reference gene primers gave estimates of nucleated cell counts. Repertoires were generated with immunoSEQ multiplex PCR, while TCRdb's copy carries only in-frame clones and drops some. V and J calls and clone size follow that table, whereas D and trimming were derived from the DNA. The data show fewer than 350,000 clones, around 88% seen once. Trimming stripped 0 bases from V and 4 bases from J, with 13 bases between. The CDR3 contains 17 residues. CDR1 is MGHRA, CDR2 YSYEKL, per germline. Those enrolled in Seattle joined during active infection and were followed longitudinally afterward.

The rearrangement links TRBV4-1 to TRBJ1-6; D unclear. The clonotype originates from a woman in her 70s with COVID-19, enrolled during active disease. Sequencing was performed on peripheral blood. CDR3 nucleotide sequence: TGCGCCAGCAGCCAAGATGAGGGCAGCTCTTATAATTCACCCCTCCACTTT. Protein sequence: CASSQDEGSSYNSPLHF.